Listed here are 27 T cell receptor beta chains from one sample, sequenced in a study of blood T cell repertoires in COVID-19. Generated by immunoSEQ multiplex PCR, the TCRdb table keeps only in-frame clones and is missing some. The sample contains about 120,000 clones, roughly 79% of which appear only once. The specimen sequenced was peripheral blood. Every receptor here comes from a human donor in a cohort sampled during active COVID-19.

In its sample, this clone was seen once. The chain combines TRBV30 with TRBJ2-3; TRBD2 matches 8 bases. Germline loops: CDR1 GTSNPN, CDR2 SVGIG (reference sequence). CDR3 length: 13 amino acids. Unmatched junction bases numbered 10, after V lost 5 bases and J lost 9 bases. The CDR3 DNA sequence: TGTGCCTGGGGGGAGGGGGGACTAGAGACGCAGTATTTT. Its protein is CAWGEGGLETQYF.

The gene calls are TRBV6-2 or TRBV6-3 and TRBJ1-5; 7 bases map to TRBD1. The CDR3 spans 21 residues. The V and J ends lost 5 bases and 6 bases, in that order; junction bases with no gene match: 28. CDR1 is MNHEY, CDR2 SVGEGT, per germline. The CDR3 DNA follows: TGTGCCAGCAGTACCTACCCCCTGGACAGGCCGTGGGGTCCCCCCCCTCAGCCCCAGCATTTT. This gives the protein CASSTYPLDRPWGPPPQPQHF.

This clone was counted many times. The chain recombines TRBV7-3 with TRBJ2-1; 10 bases agree with TRBD2. Trimming cost V 5 bases and J 9 bases; bases outside gene matches: 16. The CDR3 runs to 17 residues. CDR1 and CDR2 from the germline V gene are SGHTA and FQGTGA. The CDR3 protein is CASSPPGLAGVGSEQFF. CDR3 sequence (DNA): TGTGCCAGCAGCCCCCCGGGGCTAGCGGGAGTCGGTAGTGAGCAGTTCTTC.

The chain has TRBV19 and TRBJ2-7; 7 positions match TRBD1. The CDR3 spans 14 residues. The V and J ends lost 4 bases and 4 bases, in that order; junction bases with no gene match: 7. Germline CDR1 is LNHDA and CDR2 is SQIVND (reference sequence). The CDR3 spells CASSSEGAGYEQYF. In DNA form, the CDR3 reads TGTGCCAGTAGTAGTGAGGGGGCTGGATACGAGCAGTACTTC. The variable domain in full, with the rest retrieved from reference TRBV19 and TRBJ2-7, is DGGITQSPKYLFRKEGQNVTLSCEQNLNHDAMYWYRQDPGQGLRLIYYSQIVNDFQKGDIAEGYSVSREKKESFPLTVTSAQKNPTAFYLCASSSEGAGYEQYFGPGTRLTVT.

The chain combines TRBV10-3 with TRBJ2-7; D is uncertain. V was shortened by 3 bases and J by 4 bases, with 10 bases between the two germline ends. Germline CDR1 ENHRY, CDR2 SYGVKD. The CDR3 runs to 13 residues. CDR3 residues: CAISDGLSYEQYF. The CDR3 nucleotides read TGTGCCATCAGTGATGGGCTGAGTTACGAGCAGTACTTC.

Details on this clone: A junction end diverges from the germline sequence, so it may reflect a read error. This chain joins TRBV30 and TRBJ1-2, with D hard to call. Germline CDR1 reads GTSNPN; CDR2 reads SVGIG (reference sequence). This CDR3 is 13 amino acids long. CDR3 protein: CAGSPPVFYGYTF. The CDR3 region has the DNA TGTGCCGGGAGTCCCCCCGTCTTCTATGGCTACACCTTC.

The chain is built from TRBV28 and TRBJ2-1; D is perhaps TRBD2 (6 bases). Germline CDR1 reads MDHEN; CDR2 reads SYDVKM. The CDR3 is made up of 17 amino acids. V lost 6 bases to trimming and J lost 3 bases, with 21 bases between them. CDR3 amino acids: CASSPLEGLARYNEQFF. Here the CDR3 DNA reads TGTGCCAGCAGCCCACTCGAGGGACTCGCCCGCTACAATGAGCAGTTCTTC.

The chain links TRBV7-2 to TRBJ1-1; D gene unclear. The germline V gene encodes CDR1 SGHTA and CDR2 FQGNSA. The V and J ends lost 1 base and 5 bases respectively, with 11 bases between them. The CDR3 is 14 residues long. Here the CDR3 reads CASSLERGWTEAFF. The CDR3 nucleotides read TGTGCCAGCAGCTTAGAACGGGGTTGGACTGAAGCTTTCTTT.

The rearrangement uses TRBV6-5 and TRBJ2-2; possibly TRBD2 for D (5 bases). Trimming removed 2 bases from V and 2 bases from J, with 12 bases in between. This CDR3 has 16 amino acids. Germline-derived CDR1 and CDR2 are MNHEY and SVGAGI. The CDR3 loop reads CASSYASGSNTGELFF. In DNA form, the CDR3 reads TGTGCCAGCAGTTACGCCTCGGGGTCTAACACCGGGGAGCTGTTTTTT.

The V and J genes are TRBV30 and TRBJ2-7; D might be TRBD2 (6 bases). Between the trimmed V and J ends, which lost 3 bases and 2 bases, there was a span of 14 bases. The germline gives CDR1 GTSNPN, CDR2 SVGIG (reference sequence). CDR3 size: 14 residues. CDR3 coding DNA: TGTGCCTGGAGGGGTCCGGGACTCGCCTACGAGCAGTACTTC. Its translation is CAWRGPGLAYEQYF.

V is TRBV23-1 and J is TRBJ1-5, with D possibly being TRBD1 (6 bases). TRBV23-1 is an ORF, and what it does is uncertain. Trimming shortened V by 0 bases and J by 5 bases, and 29 bases separated the two germline ends. The CDR3 has 21 amino acids. In nucleotides, the CDR3 is TGCGCCAGCAGTCAATCTGCGGGGGGTAGGCAGGGGCATTCCGGTGATCAGCCCCAGCATTTT. Residues: CASSQSAGGRQGHSGDQPQHF.

The rearrangement joins TRBV25-1 to TRBJ1-1, with D tentatively TRBD1 (6 bases). Germline V gene sequence: CDR1 MGHDK, CDR2 SYGVNS. V was pared by 3 bases and J by 5 bases, with 19 bases between. The CDR3 extends over 16 amino acids. CDR3 protein: CASSDTPGGAGTEAFF. The CDR3 nucleotides are TGTGCCAGCAGTGATACCCCCGGGGGGGCTGGAACTGAAGCTTTCTTT. The full variable domain, in which reference TRBV25-1 and TRBJ1-1 provide the parts outside the CDR3, is EADIYQTPRYLVIGTGKKITLECSQTMGHDKMYWYQQDPGMELHLIHYSYGVNSTEKGDLSSESTVSRIRTEHFPLTLESARPSHTSQYLCASSDTPGGAGTEAFFGQGTRLTVV.

The rearrangement links TRBV24-1 to TRBJ1-1; 9 bases align to TRBD1. V was pared by 3 bases and J by 4 bases, with 2 bases of the junction left unmatched. The CDR3 has 14 residues. Germline CDR1 KGHDR, CDR2 SFDVKD. CDR3 residues: CATSDGTGRTEAFF. CDR3 nucleotides: TGTGCCACCAGTGATGGGACAGGGCGCACTGAAGCTTTCTTT.

The rearrangement joins TRBV18 to TRBJ1-2; 7 bases are shared with TRBD1. With V trimmed by 3 bases and J by 2 bases, 6 bases remained unmatched. The CDR3 totals 15 residues. Per germline, CDR1 KGHSH and CDR2 LQKENI. CDR3 loop: CASSPTGTVNYGYTF. In DNA, the CDR3 is TGTGCCAGCTCACCTACTGGGACAGTAAACTATGGCTACACCTTC. The full variable domain, rest sourced from reference TRBV18 and TRBJ1-2, is NAGVMQNPRHLVRRRGQEARLRCSPMKGHSHVYWYRQLPEEGLKFMVYLQKENIIDESGMPKERFSAEFPKEGPSILRIQQVVRGDSAAYFCASSPTGTVNYGYTFGSGTRLTVV.

The V gene is TRBV29-1, the J gene TRBJ1-4, with D possibly being TRBD1 (6 bases). Per germline, CDR1 SQVTM and CDR2 ANQGSEA. V shed 5 bases and J shed 4 bases, with 14 bases lying between them. This CDR3 contains 14 residues. CDR3 in DNA: TGCAGCGTTATCCTCAGGGGCCTTAATGAAAAACTGTTTTTT. This gives the protein CSVILRGLNEKLFF.

The chain joins TRBV5-1 to TRBJ2-7; D is possibly TRBD2 (6 bases). CDR1 and CDR2 from the germline V gene are SGHRS and YFSETQ. Deletions cut 5 bases from V and 2 bases from J, with 11 bases between. CDR3 size: 13 residues. CDR3 protein: CASREGEAYEQYF. Here the CDR3 DNA reads TGCGCCAGCAGGGAGGGCGAAGCCTACGAGCAGTACTTC. Combining the CDR3 with reference TRBV5-1 and TRBJ2-7 gives the whole variable domain KAGVTQTPRYLIKTRGQQVTLSCSPISGHRSVSWYQQTPGQGLQFLFEYFSETQRNKGNFPGRFSGRQFSNSRSEMNVSTLELGDSALYLCASREGEAYEQYFGPGTRLTVT.

CDR3 sequence (DNA): TGTGCCACCAGCAGAGTCACAGGGGGCAACTATGGCTACACCTTC. Translated, it gives CATSRVTGGNYGYTF. The chain couples TRBV15 to TRBJ1-2; 9 bases agree with TRBD1. The CDR3 length is 15 residues. Unmatched junction bases numbered 2, after V lost 1 base and J lost 2 bases. Germline loops: CDR1 LNHNV, CDR2 YYDKDF (reference sequence).

The rearrangement joins TRBV19 to TRBJ1-2, with 9 positions matching TRBD1. The V and J ends lost 4 bases and 5 bases, in that order; junction bases with no gene match: 5. The CDR3 length is 14 residues. Germline CDR1 LNHDA, CDR2 SQIVND (reference sequence). The CDR3 loop is CASSTGQGRYGYTF. CDR3 nucleotides: TGTGCCAGTAGTACCGGACAGGGGAGGTATGGCTACACCTTC.

The J gene is TRBJ2-1, the V gene TRBV4-1; TRBD1 agrees at 10 bases. Per germline, CDR1 MGHRA and CDR2 YSYEKL. There are 15 residues in the CDR3. V gave up 0 bases and J gave up 9 bases; unmatched junction bases: 5. Written as DNA, the CDR3 is TGCGCCAGCAGCCAAGACGGGACAGGGGTACGTGAGCAGTTCTTC. Encoded protein: CASSQDGTGVREQFF.

The chain combines TRBV18 with TRBJ1-1, with 7 positions matching TRBD1. Germline CDR1 KGHSH, CDR2 LQKENI. The V and J ends lost 3 bases and 1 base, in that order; junction bases with no gene match: 8. The length of the CDR3 is 16 residues. The CDR3 reads CASSPIQGTENTEAFF. The CDR3 DNA reads TGTGCCAGCTCACCCATACAGGGGACGGAGAACACTGAAGCTTTCTTT.

The gene calls are TRBV19 and TRBJ2-7; 7 bases line up with TRBD1. Germline lookup yields CDR1 LNHDA and CDR2 SQIVND (reference sequence). The V segment lost 3 bases and the J segment 3 bases; nucleotides outside the gene matches: 2. The CDR3 is 13 amino acids. The CDR3 region has the DNA TGTGCCAGTAGTATCCGGGACAGCTACGAGCAGTACTTC. It is translated as CASSIRDSYEQYF.

The chain is built from TRBV9 and TRBJ1-3; a weak D match, TRBD1 (6 bases). The V end was cut by 1 base, the J end by 2 bases, with 10 bases between. Germline V lookup: CDR1 SGDLS, CDR2 YYNGEE. This CDR3 has 15 amino acids. The CDR3: CASSVQGTAGNTIYF. DNA for the CDR3: TGTGCCAGCAGCGTACAGGGGACGGCTGGAAACACCATATATTTT.

This clone showed up just a few times. The chain is built from TRBV9 and TRBJ2-7, with D possibly matching TRBD2 (6 bases). V was shortened by 1 base and J by 0 bases, with 8 bases between the two germline ends. The germline V gene encodes CDR1 SGDLS and CDR2 YYNGEE. This CDR3 contains 14 residues. This CDR3 reads CASSVRLDSYEQYF. The CDR3 nucleotides are TGTGCCAGCAGCGTACGACTAGACTCCTACGAGCAGTACTTC.

The sample holds a few counts of this clone. The V and J genes are TRBV3-1 (or the pseudogene TRBV3-2) and TRBJ2-6; D is unresolved. CDR3 length: 16 amino acids. The ends were cut back, 4 bases at V and 1 base at J, with 11 bases in the middle. Per germline, CDR1 LGHDT and CDR2 YNNKEL (reference sequence). This CDR3 is CASSLSRRSGANVLTF. DNA for the CDR3: TGTGCCAGCAGCCTTAGTCGTCGTTCTGGGGCCAACGTCCTGACTTTC.

The chain carries TRBV4-3 and TRBJ1-6; D is perhaps TRBD1 (6 bases). This CDR3 is 15 amino acids long. V was trimmed by 0 bases and J by 9 bases, leaving 12 bases between them. The germline CDR1 and CDR2 sequences are LGHNA and YSLEER. CDR3 nucleotides: TGCGCCAGCAGCCAAGATCCTGGGGGCAGTTCACCCCTCCACTTT. Translating it yields CASSQDPGGSSPLHF.

The rearrangement uses TRBV7-3 and TRBJ1-1; a weak D match, TRBD1 (6 bases). Deletions cut 1 base from V and 1 base from J, with 7 bases between. CDR1 is SGHTA, CDR2 FQGTGA, per germline. The CDR3 loop spans 14 amino acids. CDR3 amino acids: CASSLMDRNTEAFF. CDR3 DNA sequence: TGTGCCAGCAGCTTAATGGACAGGAACACTGAAGCTTTCTTT.

The chain carries TRBV10-3 and TRBJ2-7; TRBD1 agrees at 11 bases. This CDR3 contains 16 residues. CDR1 is ENHRY and CDR2 is SYGVKD in the germline V gene. Trimming removed 10 bases from V and 3 bases from J; junction bases left unmatched: 14. In nucleotides, the CDR3 is TGTGCCACTGGGCCCGCCCCCGGGACAGGGGGCTACGAGCAGTACTTC. Amino acid sequence: CATGPAPGTGGYEQYF.